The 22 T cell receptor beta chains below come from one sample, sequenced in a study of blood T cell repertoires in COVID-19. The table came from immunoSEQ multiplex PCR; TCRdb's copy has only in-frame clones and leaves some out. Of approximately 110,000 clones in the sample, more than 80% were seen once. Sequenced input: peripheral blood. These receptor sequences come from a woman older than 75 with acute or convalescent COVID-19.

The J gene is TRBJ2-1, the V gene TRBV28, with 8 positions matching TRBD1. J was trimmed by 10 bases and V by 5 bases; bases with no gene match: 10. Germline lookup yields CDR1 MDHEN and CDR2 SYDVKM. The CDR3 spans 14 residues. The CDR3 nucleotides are TGTGCCAGCAGTAAGACAGGGGTACGTGGGGAGCAGTTCTTC. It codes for CASSKTGVRGEQFF.

DNA for the CDR3: TGTGCCAGTAGTCCCGCTGGAGGGGGCCAAGGGCCCCAGCATTTT. This translates into CASSPAGGGQGPQHF. The chain employs TRBV19 and TRBJ1-5, with 7 bases aligning to TRBD1. Germline CDR1 LNHDA, CDR2 SQIVND (reference sequence). The CDR3 totals 15 residues. V dropped 5 bases and J dropped 9; count of bases not matched to a gene: 13.

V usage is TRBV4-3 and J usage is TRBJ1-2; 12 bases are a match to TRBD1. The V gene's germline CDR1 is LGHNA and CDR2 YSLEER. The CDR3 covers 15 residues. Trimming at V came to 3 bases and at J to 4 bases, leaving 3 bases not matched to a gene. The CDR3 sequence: CASSQGQGAGYGYTF. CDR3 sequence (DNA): TGCGCCAGCAGCCAGGGACAGGGGGCGGGCTATGGCTACACCTTC.

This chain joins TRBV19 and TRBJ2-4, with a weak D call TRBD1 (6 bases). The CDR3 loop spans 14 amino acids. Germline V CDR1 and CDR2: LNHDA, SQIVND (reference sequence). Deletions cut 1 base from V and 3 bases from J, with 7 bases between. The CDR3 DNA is TGTGCCAGTAGTATAGGGGGGCTCAAAAACATTCAGTACTTC. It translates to CASSIGGLKNIQYF.

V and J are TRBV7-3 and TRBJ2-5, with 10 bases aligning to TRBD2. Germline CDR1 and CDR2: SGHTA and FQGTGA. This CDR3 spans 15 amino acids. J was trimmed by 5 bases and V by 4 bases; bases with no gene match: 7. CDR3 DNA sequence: TGTGCCAGCAGCTCCCGCCCGGGACTAGCGGAGACCCAGTACTTC. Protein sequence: CASSSRPGLAETQYF.

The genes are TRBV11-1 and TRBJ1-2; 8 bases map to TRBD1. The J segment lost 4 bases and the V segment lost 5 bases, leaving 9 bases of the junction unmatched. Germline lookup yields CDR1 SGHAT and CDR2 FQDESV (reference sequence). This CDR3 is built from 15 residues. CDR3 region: CASSTGQGAGYGYTF. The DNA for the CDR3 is TGTGCCAGCAGCACTGGACAGGGCGCGGGCTATGGCTACACCTTC.

The CDR3 loop reads CASSPATPVVYGYTF. DNA for the CDR3: TGTGCCAGCAGCCCCGCGACACCAGTCGTCTATGGCTACACCTTC. This sequence joins TRBV13 and TRBJ1-2; D remains ambiguous. Germline-derived CDR1 and CDR2 are PRHDT and FYEKMQ (reference sequence). V was shortened by 5 bases and J by 4 bases, with 17 bases between the two germline ends. The CDR3 consists of 15 residues.

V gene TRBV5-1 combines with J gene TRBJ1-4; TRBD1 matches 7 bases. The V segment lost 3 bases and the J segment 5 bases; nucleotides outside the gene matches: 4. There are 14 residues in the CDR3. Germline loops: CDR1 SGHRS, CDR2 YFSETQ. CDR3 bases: TGCGCCAGCAGCTCGGACAGGCAAAATGAAAAACTGTTTTTT. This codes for CASSSDRQNEKLFF.

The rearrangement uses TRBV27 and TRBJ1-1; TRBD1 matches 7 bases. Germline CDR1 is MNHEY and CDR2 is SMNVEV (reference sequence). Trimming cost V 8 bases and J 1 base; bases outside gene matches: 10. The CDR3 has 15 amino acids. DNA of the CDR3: TGTGCCAGCGGCCGGGACAGAGAGCCGAACACTGAAGCTTTCTTT. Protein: CASGRDREPNTEAFF.

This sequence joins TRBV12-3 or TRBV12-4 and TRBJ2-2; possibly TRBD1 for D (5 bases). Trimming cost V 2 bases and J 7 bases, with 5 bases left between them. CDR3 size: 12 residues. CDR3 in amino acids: CASSLRGGELFF. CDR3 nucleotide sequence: TGTGCCAGCAGTTTAAGGGGCGGGGAGCTGTTTTTT.

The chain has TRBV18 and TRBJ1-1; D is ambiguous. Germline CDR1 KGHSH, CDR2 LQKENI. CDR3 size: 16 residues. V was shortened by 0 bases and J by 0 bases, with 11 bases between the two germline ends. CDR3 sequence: CASSPPLQTLNTEAFF. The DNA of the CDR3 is TGTGCCAGCTCACCACCTCTGCAAACACTGAACACTGAAGCTTTCTTT.

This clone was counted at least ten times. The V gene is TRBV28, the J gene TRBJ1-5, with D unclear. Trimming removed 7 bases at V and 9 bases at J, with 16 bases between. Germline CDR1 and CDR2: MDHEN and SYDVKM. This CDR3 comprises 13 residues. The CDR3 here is CASTTTSFTPQHF. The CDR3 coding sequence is TGTGCCAGCACCACTACCTCATTCACGCCCCAGCATTTT.

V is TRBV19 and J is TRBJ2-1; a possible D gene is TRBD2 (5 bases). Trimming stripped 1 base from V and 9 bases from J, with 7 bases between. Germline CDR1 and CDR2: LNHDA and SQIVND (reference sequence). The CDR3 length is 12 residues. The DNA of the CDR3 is TGTGCCAGTAGTATAGGAGGAGGTGAGCAGTTCTTC. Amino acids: CASSIGGGEQFF.

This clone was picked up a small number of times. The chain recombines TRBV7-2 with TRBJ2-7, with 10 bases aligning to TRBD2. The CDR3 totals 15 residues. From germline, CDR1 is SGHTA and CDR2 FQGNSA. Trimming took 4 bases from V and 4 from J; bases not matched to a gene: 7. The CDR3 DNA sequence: TGTGCCAGCAGCTCCTTCACTAGCGGGGAATACGAGCAGTACTTC. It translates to CASSSFTSGEYEQYF.

The CDR3 DNA follows: TGTGCCACCAGCAGAGATCGGGGGGAAACCACTCGTTCACCCCTCCACTTT. Its protein product is CATSRDRGETTRSPLHF. The rearrangement uses TRBV15 and TRBJ1-6; D perhaps matches TRBD1 (5 bases). The CDR3 consists of 17 residues. Trimming removed 0 bases at V and 9 bases at J, with 18 bases between. Germline lookup yields CDR1 LNHNV and CDR2 YYDKDF (reference sequence).

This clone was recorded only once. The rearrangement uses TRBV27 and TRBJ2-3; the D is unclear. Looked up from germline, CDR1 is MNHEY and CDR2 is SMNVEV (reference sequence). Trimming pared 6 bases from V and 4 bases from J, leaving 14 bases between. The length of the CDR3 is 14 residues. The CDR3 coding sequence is TGTGCCAGCAGCTACCTGACTGGTTCAGATACGCAGTATTTT. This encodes CASSYLTGSDTQYF.

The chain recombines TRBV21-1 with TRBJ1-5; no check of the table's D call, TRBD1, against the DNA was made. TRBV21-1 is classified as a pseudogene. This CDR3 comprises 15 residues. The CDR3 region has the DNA TGTGCCAGCAGCAACACCAGGGGCCGAAATCAGCCCCAGCATTTT. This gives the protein CASSNTRGRNQPQHF.

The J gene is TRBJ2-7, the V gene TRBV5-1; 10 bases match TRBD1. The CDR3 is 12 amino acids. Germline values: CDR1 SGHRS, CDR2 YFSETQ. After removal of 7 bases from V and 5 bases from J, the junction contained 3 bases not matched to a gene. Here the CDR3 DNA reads TGCGCCAGCGGCGGGACAGGGGACGAGCAGTACTTC. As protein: CASGGTGDEQYF.

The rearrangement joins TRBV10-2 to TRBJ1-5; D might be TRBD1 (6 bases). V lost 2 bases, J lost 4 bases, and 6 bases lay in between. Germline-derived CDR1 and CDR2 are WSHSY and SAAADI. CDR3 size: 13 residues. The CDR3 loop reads CASSEDRNQPQHF. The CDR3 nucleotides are TGCGCCAGCAGTGAGGACAGGAATCAGCCCCAGCATTTT.

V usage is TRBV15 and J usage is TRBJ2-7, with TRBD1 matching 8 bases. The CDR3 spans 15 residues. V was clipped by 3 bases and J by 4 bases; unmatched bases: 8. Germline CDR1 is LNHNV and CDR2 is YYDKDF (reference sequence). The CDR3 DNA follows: TGTGCCACCAGCAGGGAGGACAGGGAAGGGTACGAGCAGTACTTC. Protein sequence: CATSREDREGYEQYF.

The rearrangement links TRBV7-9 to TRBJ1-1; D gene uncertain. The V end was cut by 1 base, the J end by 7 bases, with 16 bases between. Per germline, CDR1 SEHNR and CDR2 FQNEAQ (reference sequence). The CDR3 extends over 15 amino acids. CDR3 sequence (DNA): TGTGCCAGCAGCTTAGGGGAGGGATGGCGGGGTGAAGCTTTCTTT. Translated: CASSLGEGWRGEAFF.

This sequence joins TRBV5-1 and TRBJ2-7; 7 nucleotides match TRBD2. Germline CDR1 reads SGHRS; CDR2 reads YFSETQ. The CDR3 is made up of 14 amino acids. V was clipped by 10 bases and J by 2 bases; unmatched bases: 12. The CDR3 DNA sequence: TGCGCCCCCCCGGAGTTAGCGGGCCCCTACGAGCAGTACTTC. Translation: CAPPELAGPYEQYF.